This T cell receptor (beta chain) was sequenced during a study of molecular identifiers for immune sequencing clone quantification (dated by TCRdb to the late 2010s). About the full investigation: In a replicate experiment, RNA from around 18,000 or 91,000 naive CD8 T cells was split into five aliquots, four of which were sequenced. This methods study benchmarked molecular-identifier clustering-based TCR repertoire sequencing (MIDCIRS) and TCR RNA copy counting, using CD8 T cells to do so.

The library was obtained by PCR. Data came from an Illumina HiSeq 4000. Bulk TCR libraries were made following a previously described method, with the TCR primers given in Table S5. The Qiagen AllPrep DNA/RNA kit was used to purify total RNA. Reads from multiple sequencing runs of the same library were pooled before analysis. The authors processed their data as follows. Only reads with exact TCR constant sequence were kept, trimmed to 150 nt, and grouped by their 12-nt molecular barcodes. Reads in each barcode group were sub-clustered using a 15% Levenshtein threshold, and a quality-weighted consensus sequence was built for each RNA molecule. Non-functional sequences were removed, as were lower-count sequences one edit away from another. Based on a fit of two negative binomial distributions, barcode sub-clusters having less than 20% of the maximum read count were discarded. TCRdb itself trimmed the public reads at Q25 with fastp, ran MiXCR and retained productive beta chains. Every entry covers one CDR3 protein and lists the most common genes and DNA from its rows. The V and J calls shown here were made by TCRdb, not taken from the authors' results. The sample table holds about 640,000 distinct CDR3 sequences, of which around 20% were seen once. Roughly 0.85% of the sample belongs to the ten largest clones.

The germline V gene (reference sequence) specifies MNHEY as CDR1 and SMNVEV as CDR2. The cysteine opens and the phenylalanine closes a CDR3 of 14 amino acids. The read is trimmed to its CDR3 DNA, 42 bases read in frame from base 1. At the junction V is shortened by 5 bases and J by 4 bases, with 15 bases in between. General findings and caveats noted by the study authors: Highly expanded clone sizes could be underestimated if identical TCR molecules share a barcode. When barcode sub-clustering was left out, chimeric consensus sequences inflated TCR diversity, with chimeras reaching as high as 47%. Naive libraries contained spiked-in Jurkat TCR RNA (10 copies' worth), which is not part of the donor repertoire. Modeling gave about three recovered TCR RNA copies per cell versus 7.5 to 10 by digital PCR, implying approximately 32% capture efficiency. Spiked-in Jurkat TCR RNA equal to a single cell's worth was reported to be detectable even within 1,200,000 naive CD8 T cells. In CMV-specific effector cells, clones with more than 20 RNA copies contained over 99% of molecules, whereas in naive cells such clones contained under 1% of molecules.

Naive CD8 T cell libraries were made from about 20,000 to 1,000,000 sorted cells using 10%, 30% or 50% of purified RNA. On a BD FACSAria II, naive CD8 T cells were FACS-sorted as CD8+CD4-CCR7+CD45RA+ and collected into RLT Plus buffer. Detection sensitivity was tested by spiking Jurkat RNA equal to roughly ten TCR copies' worth into samples containing about 20,000-1,100,000 naive CD8 T cells. CD8 T cells were enriched using RosetteSep CD8+ T Cell Enrichment Cocktail and Ficoll-Paque, and the enriched cells then underwent ACK red cell lysis. This clonotype was seen repeatedly, ten times or more. What this receptor recognizes is not known. No qualities accompany the bases; no much larger clone lies one base away.

Material for sequencing was naive CD8+ T cells from blood, with Jurkat cell RNA spiked in. In the paper's terms, the cell subset or site label means: FACS-sorted CD8+CD4-CCR7+CD45RA+ naive T cells. This TCR was recovered from a human donor in good health. Some libraries in this study had Jurkat cell RNA spiked in. The chain is made from TRBV27 and TRBJ2-7; TRBD1 is a possible D gene, resting on 6 matching bases. The CDR3 is CASSTTGTRYEQYF. The bases read TGTGCCAGCAGTACAACCGGGACACGGTACGAGCAGTACTTC.